This record looks at one TCR beta chain sequence and its context. The germline CDR1 and CDR2 sequences are SGDLS and YYNGEE. V lost 0 bases and J 1 base, leaving 9 bases between the germline ends. The CDR3 has 15 residues. The source of the sample is a study of T cell changes during pregnancy in multiple sclerosis. Method: immunoSEQ multiplex PCR; TCRdb's copy keeps in-frame clones and lacks some. The table records 40,000 to 50,000 clones, just under 95% of them present only once. This specimen was CD8+ T cells from peripheral blood mononuclear cells, taken after pregnancy. This receptor was obtained from a female donor with multiple sclerosis, enrolled in a pregnancy study. V is TRBV9 and J is TRBJ2-3, with D possibly being TRBD1 (5 bases). Written as DNA, the CDR3 is TGTGCCAGCAGCGTAGGGGCAGGGCGCACAGATACGCAGTATTTT. Translation gives CASSVGAGRTDTQYF.